The T cell receptor (beta chain) described here comes from a study of identical twins. CDR1 and CDR2 from the germline V gene are DFQATT and SNEGSKA (reference sequence). This CDR3 is built from 15 residues. Trimming took off 3 bases at V and 6 bases at J, with 20 bases between the two ends. General study points: The degree of excess twin sharing was weaker in beta out-of-frame sequences. In cord blood, abundant beta clonotypes had fewer insertions; memory showed no trend.

This clonotype has ten or more counts. Its specificity is unknown. Template switching added a universal primer site, and cDNA bore unique molecular identifiers. TCRdb reprocessed the 5' RACE reads via MiXCR and lists one record per CDR3 protein. Of 200,000 to 250,000 distinct CDR3 sequences listed, 10% to 15% are singletons. This sample was shared with a second study, whose subject was yellow fever vaccine responses in identical twins.

Input material: memory (CD45RO+) T cells sorted from blood. This chain uses TRBV20-1 with TRBJ1-2, with D possibly being TRBD1 (5 bases). The origin of this receptor is a woman aged 18 to 35 in good health. For the CDR3, the DNA is TGCAGTGCTAGGGGGGGTGCCATTGGAGGTCATGGCTACACCTTC. It is translated as CSARGGAIGGHGYTF.